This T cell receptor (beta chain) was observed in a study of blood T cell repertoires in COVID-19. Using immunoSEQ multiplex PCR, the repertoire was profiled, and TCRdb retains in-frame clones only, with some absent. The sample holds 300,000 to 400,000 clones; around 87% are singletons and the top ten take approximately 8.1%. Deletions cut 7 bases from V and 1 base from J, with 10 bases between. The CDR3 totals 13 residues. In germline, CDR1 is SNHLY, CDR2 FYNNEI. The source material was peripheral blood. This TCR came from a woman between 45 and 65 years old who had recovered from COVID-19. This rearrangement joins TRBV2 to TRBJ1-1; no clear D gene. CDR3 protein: CASTASRNTEAFF. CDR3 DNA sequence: TGTGCCAGCACCGCGTCCCGGAACACTGAAGCTTTCTTT.